The T cell receptor beta chain under discussion was sequenced for a study of blood T cell repertoires in COVID-19. Overall study: Italy, Spain and the United States were the sources of the convalescent and acute COVID-19 samples. The analysed material was cDNA or gDNA that came from T cells, B-cell-depleted T cells, or PBMCs.

Under the authors' procedure: The authors estimated nucleated cell counts from reference gene primer amplification. Assay: immunoSEQ multiplex PCR; the TCRdb copy retains only in-frame clones and omits some. V, J and clone size are those of that table, while D and trimming were read from the DNA. The sample lists some 370,000 clones, 89% occurring once. Germline values: CDR1 LGHDT, CDR2 YNNKEL (reference sequence). The trim removed 1 base at V and 5 bases at J, leaving 5 bases unmatched. This CDR3 has 16 amino acids. This receptor was obtained from a man aged 35 to 55 with acute or convalescent COVID-19. Sequenced material: peripheral blood. This chain links TRBV3-1 (or the pseudogene TRBV3-2) with TRBJ2-1; TRBD2 matches 10 bases. The CDR3 spells CASSQGLAGAHNEQFF. CDR3 DNA sequence: TGTGCCAGCAGCCAAGGTCTAGCGGGGGCCCACAATGAGCAGTTCTTC.